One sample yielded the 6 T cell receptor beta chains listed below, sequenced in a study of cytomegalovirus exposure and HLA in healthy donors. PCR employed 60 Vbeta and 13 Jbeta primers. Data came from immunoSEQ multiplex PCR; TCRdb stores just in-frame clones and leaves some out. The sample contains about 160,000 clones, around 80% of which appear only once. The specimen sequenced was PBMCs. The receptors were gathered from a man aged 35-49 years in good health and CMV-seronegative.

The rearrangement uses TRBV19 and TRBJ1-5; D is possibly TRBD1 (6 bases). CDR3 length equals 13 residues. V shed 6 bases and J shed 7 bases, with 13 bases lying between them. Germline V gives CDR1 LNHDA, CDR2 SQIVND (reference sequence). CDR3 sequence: CASRLQGEQPQHF. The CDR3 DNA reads TGTGCCAGTAGACTACAGGGTGAACAGCCCCAGCATTTT.

This CDR3 reads CASSLLQGIETQYF. The CDR3, as DNA: TGTGCCAGCAGCTTGTTACAGGGAATAGAGACCCAGTACTTC. The V and J genes are TRBV5-6 and TRBJ2-5, with D tentatively TRBD1 (6 bases). The V end was cut by 1 base, the J end by 4 bases, with 11 bases between. The CDR3 is 14 amino acids. The germline V gene has CDR1 SGHDT and CDR2 YYEEEE.

The CDR3 loop reads CASSPGTGGGYNSPLHF. CDR3 coding DNA: TGTGCCAGCAGTCCCGGGACAGGGGGAGGTTATAATTCACCCCTCCACTTT. The chain carries TRBV27 and TRBJ1-6; TRBD1 matches 11 bases. CDR1 and CDR2 from the germline V gene are MNHEY and SMNVEV (reference sequence). The CDR3 contains 17 residues. The J segment lost 4 bases and the V segment lost 5 bases, leaving 7 bases of the junction unmatched.

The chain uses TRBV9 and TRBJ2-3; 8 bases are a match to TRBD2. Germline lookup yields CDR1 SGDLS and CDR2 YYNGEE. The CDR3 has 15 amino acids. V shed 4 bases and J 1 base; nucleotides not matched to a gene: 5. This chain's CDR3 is CASSLPTSGTDTQYF. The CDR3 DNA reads TGTGCCAGCAGCCTCCCGACTAGCGGCACAGATACGCAGTATTTT.

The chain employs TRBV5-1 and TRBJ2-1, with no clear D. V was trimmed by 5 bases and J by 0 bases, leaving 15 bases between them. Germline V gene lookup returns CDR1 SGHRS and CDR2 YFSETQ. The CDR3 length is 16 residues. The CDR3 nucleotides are TGCGCCAGCAGGGCCAACCCCCCGGGCTCCTACAATGAGCAGTTCTTC. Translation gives CASRANPPGSYNEQFF.

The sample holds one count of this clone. In DNA form, the CDR3 reads TGTGCCACCAGCAGAACCGGGACTCCGACTGAAGCTTTCTTT. It codes for CATSRTGTPTEAFF. The chain uses TRBV15 and TRBJ1-1; TRBD1 might be the D (5 bases). The ends were cut back, 2 bases at V and 5 bases at J, with 12 bases in the middle. CDR1 LNHNV and CDR2 YYDKDF come from the germline V gene (reference sequence). The CDR3 contains 14 residues.